This is a list of T cell receptor beta chains from one sample in a study of tumor and adjacent non-tumor tissue in lung cancer. TCRdb reprocessed the multiplex PCR reads with MiXCR, giving one entry per CDR3 protein. The data show approximately 140,000 distinct CDR3 sequences, 60% to 70% seen once. The sequenced sample was lung tumor tissue. Receptor source: a man in his 60s with small cell lung cancer. The CDR3 runs from the conserved cysteine through the conserved F or W. D genes are given only for firm matches. Some rows mark clone size as missing; the rest say once, few, many or name a class of expanded clone.

clone size: .; D gene: .; J gene: TRBJ2-5; V gene: TRBV12-3/TRBV12-4; CDR3 DNA: TGTGCCAGCAGTTGGGATCCCAAAGAGACCCAGCACTTC; CDR3 protein: CASSWDPKETQHF
clone size: few; D gene: TRBD2; J gene: TRBJ2-1; V gene: TRBV6-6; CDR3 DNA: TGTGCCAGCAGTTACTCGGGGGGACTAGCGGGGGAGCAGTTCTTC; CDR3 protein: CASSYSGGLAGEQFF
clone size: .; D gene: TRBD2; J gene: TRBJ2-5; V gene: TRBV20-1; CDR3 DNA: TGCGGTGCTAACTCAATGGAGTCTAGCGGTGGGGAGACCCAGTACTTC; CDR3 protein: CGANSMESSGGETQYF
clone size: many; D gene: TRBD1; J gene: TRBJ1-5; V gene: TRBV12-3/TRBV12-4; CDR3 DNA: TGTGCCAGCAGTCCTAACAGGGGAACTCAGCCCCAGCATTTT; CDR3 protein: CASSPNRGTQPQHF
clone size: .; D gene: TRBD1; J gene: TRBJ2-7; V gene: TRBV5-5; CDR3 DNA: TGTTCCAGCAGCTGGCCCCCCTCCGGGACAGGGGGGAACGAGCAGTACTTC; CDR3 protein: CSSSWPPSGTGGNEQYF
clone size: .; D gene: TRBD1; J gene: TRBJ2-7; V gene: TRBV5-1; CDR3 DNA: TGCGCCAGCAGCGACCGGGACAGGGCCGCCTACGAGCAGTACTTC; CDR3 protein: CASSDRDRAAYEQYF
clone size: many; D gene: TRBD2; J gene: TRBJ2-1; V gene: TRBV20-1; CDR3 DNA: TGCAGTGCAAGGACTAGCGGGAGAGGGAGCTCCTACAATGAGCAGTTCTTC; CDR3 protein: CSARTSGRGSSYNEQFF
clone size: many; D gene: TRBD2; J gene: TRBJ2-7; V gene: TRBV11-3; CDR3 DNA: TGTGCCAGCAGCTTTAGCGGGAGGGCCTACGAGCAGTACTTC; CDR3 protein: CASSFSGRAYEQYF
clone size: .; D gene: .; J gene: TRBJ1-5; V gene: TRBV4-1; CDR3 DNA: TGCGCCAGCAGCCAAATGCTGCCGGGACACTCTTCATTGCCCCAGCATTTT; CDR3 protein: CASSQMLPGHSSLPQHF
clone size: .; D gene: .; J gene: TRBJ2-3; V gene: TRBV20-1; CDR3 DNA: TGCAGTGTTAGGGGTAGTGCGACAGATACGCAGTATTTT; CDR3 protein: CSVRGSATDTQYF
clone size: many; D gene: .; J gene: TRBJ2-7; V gene: TRBV6-1; CDR3 DNA: TGTGCCAGCACCCGACAGCCGAAAGGGACCTACGAGCAGTACTTC; CDR3 protein: CASTRQPKGTYEQYF
clone size: .; D gene: .; J gene: TRBJ1-1; V gene: TRBV6-5; CDR3 DNA: TGTGCCAACAGCTGTTCCACCCGTTCTGAAGCTTTCTTT; CDR3 protein: CANSCSTRSEAFF
clone size: few; D gene: TRBD2; J gene: TRBJ2-1; V gene: TRBV11-3; CDR3 DNA: TGTGCCAGTAGCTTTGGGGGGGGTGAGCAGTTCTTC; CDR3 protein: CASSFGGGEQFF
clone size: few; D gene: .; J gene: TRBJ2-7; V gene: TRBV28; CDR3 DNA: TGTGCCAGCAGTTTAGGGCCGTGGACCGGGGCCTACGAGCAGTACTTC; CDR3 protein: CASSLGPWTGAYEQYF
clone size: once; D gene: TRBD2; J gene: TRBJ2-3; V gene: TRBV28; CDR3 DNA: TGTGCCAGCAGTTTAAGACTAGCGGGATTAGTTACGCAGTATTTT; CDR3 protein: CASSLRLAGLVTQYF
clone size: .; D gene: .; J gene: TRBJ2-6; V gene: TRBV7-9; CDR3 DNA: TGTGCCAGCAGCTTAGGCGGGACAGCTGGGGCCAACGTCCTGACTTTC; CDR3 protein: CASSLGGTAGANVLTF
clone size: .; D gene: .; J gene: TRBJ2-1; V gene: TRBV20-1; CDR3 DNA: TGCAGTGCTAGAGATCCTGCGTCAGGGGTGAATAAGCAGTTCTTC; CDR3 protein: CSARDPASGVNKQFF
clone size: few; D gene: .; J gene: TRBJ2-3; V gene: TRBV20-1; CDR3 DNA: TGCAGTGCAACAAGGGCCGATACATCCACAGATACGCAGTATTTT; CDR3 protein: CSATRADTSTDTQYF
clone size: .; D gene: .; J gene: TRBJ2-7; V gene: TRBV11-2; CDR3 DNA: TGTGCCAGCGGCTCAGAATGGAGCTCCTACGAGCAGTACTTC; CDR3 protein: CASGSEWSSYEQYF
clone size: .; D gene: TRBD2; J gene: TRBJ2-1; V gene: TRBV4-1; CDR3 DNA: TGCGCCAGCAGCCTCACGTTAGCGGGGGTAGCATACAATGAGCAGTTCTTC; CDR3 protein: CASSLTLAGVAYNEQFF
clone size: .; D gene: TRBD2; J gene: TRBJ2-3; V gene: TRBV20-1; CDR3 DNA: TGCAGTGCTAGAGATTTGGGTGGCGGGGGGGCAGATACACAGTATTTT; CDR3 protein: CSARDLGGGGADTQYF
clone size: .; D gene: TRBD2; J gene: TRBJ2-2; V gene: TRBV12-3/TRBV12-4; CDR3 DNA: TGTGTCAGCAGTCCCGGGACTAGCGCATCCGGGGAGCTGTTTTTT; CDR3 protein: CVSSPGTSASGELFF
clone size: .; D gene: TRBD1; J gene: TRBJ2-7; V gene: TRBV20-1; CDR3 DNA: TGCAATGCTAGAGGGGACAGGGAAGGCACCTACGAACAGTACTTC; CDR3 protein: CNARGDREGTYEQYF
clone size: many; D gene: TRBD1; J gene: TRBJ1-5; V gene: TRBV20-1; CDR3 DNA: TGCAGTGCGGCCCCGGGACAGGCGGTAAATCAGCCCCAGCATTTT; CDR3 protein: CSAAPGQAVNQPQHF
clone size: few; D gene: TRBD1; J gene: TRBJ1-2; V gene: TRBV6-6; CDR3 DNA: TGTGCCAGCAGTTTCACCAGGGGGTATGGCTACACCTTC; CDR3 protein: CASSFTRGYGYTF
clone size: .; D gene: .; J gene: TRBJ2-7; V gene: TRBV29-1; CDR3 DNA: TGCAGCGTTGCCAGGGGTGTAAACGAGCAGTACTTC; CDR3 protein: CSVARGVNEQYF
clone size: many; D gene: TRBD2; J gene: TRBJ2-3; V gene: TRBV20-1; CDR3 DNA: TGCAGTGCTAAGGCACTAGCGGGACCGGATACGCAGTATTTT; CDR3 protein: CSAKALAGPDTQYF
clone size: once; D gene: .; J gene: TRBJ1-2; V gene: TRBV5-4; CDR3 DNA: TGTGCCAGCAGCTCGGAGACAATAGCTAACTATGGCTACACCTTC; CDR3 protein: CASSSETIANYGYTF
clone size: .; D gene: .; J gene: TRBJ1-3; V gene: TRBV11-3; CDR3 DNA: TGTGCCAGCAGCGGGTGGCACCTCTCTGGATACACCATATATTTT; CDR3 protein: CASSGWHLSGYTIYF
clone size: .; D gene: .; J gene: TRBJ1-2; V gene: TRBV20-1; CDR3 DNA: TGCAGTGCTAGTAGGGGACGAGATTATGGCTACACCTTC; CDR3 protein: CSASRGRDYGYTF
clone size: .; D gene: .; J gene: TRBJ1-6; V gene: TRBV6-5; CDR3 DNA: TGTACAAGCACCCCCGGGACAACGGCTTCACCCCTCCACTTT; CDR3 protein: CTSTPGTTASPLHF
clone size: .; D gene: TRBD1; J gene: TRBJ2-7; V gene: TRBV11-1; CDR3 DNA: TGCGCCGGCTGCGGACAGGGGCGCGAGCAATACTTC; CDR3 protein: CAGCGQGREQYF
clone size: .; D gene: .; J gene: TRBJ2-2; V gene: TRBV6-1; CDR3 DNA: TGTGCCAGCAGTGAACGTCCTTACACGAACACCGGGGAGCTGTTTTTT; CDR3 protein: CASSERPYTNTGELFF
clone size: .; D gene: .; J gene: TRBJ1-1; V gene: TRBV4-1; CDR3 DNA: TGCGCCAGCAGCCAAGTTATCACAGGGACGAACACTGAAGCTTTCTTT; CDR3 protein: CASSQVITGTNTEAFF
clone size: few; D gene: TRBD1; J gene: TRBJ2-2; V gene: TRBV7-8; CDR3 DNA: TGTGCCAGCAGCCCAATACAGGGGAACACCGGGGTGCTGTTTTTT; CDR3 protein: CASSPIQGNTGVLFF
clone size: once; D gene: TRBD2; J gene: TRBJ2-1; V gene: TRBV4-1; CDR3 DNA: TGCACCAGCAGCCACACACAGGGACTAGCGGGCGCTCGCACCCCCCATGAGCAGTTCTTC; CDR3 protein: CTSSHTQGLAGARTPHEQFF
clone size: many; D gene: .; J gene: TRBJ2-1; V gene: TRBV6-1; CDR3 DNA: TGTGCCAGCAAACAGGGCCCCTACAATGAGCAGTTCTTC; CDR3 protein: CASKQGPYNEQFF
clone size: .; D gene: .; J gene: TRBJ2-1; V gene: TRBV7-9; CDR3 DNA: TGTGCCAGCATCTTAGTGATAGGAGAGCTCGTCGGAGGAAATGAGCAGTTCTTC; CDR3 protein: CASILVIGELVGGNEQFF
clone size: .; D gene: .; J gene: TRBJ1-5; V gene: TRBV21-1; CDR3 DNA: TGTGCCAGCAGCAAAGCTTGGGGACTCACCTTTAGGGTTCAGCCCCAGCATTTT; CDR3 protein: CASSKAWGLTFRVQPQHF
clone size: .; D gene: TRBD1; J gene: TRBJ1-2; V gene: TRBV11-1; CDR3 DNA: TGTGCCAGCAGCTCGAGGGACAGGGAAATGACGGATGGCTACACCTTC; CDR3 protein: CASSSRDREMTDGYTF
clone size: once; D gene: .; J gene: TRBJ2-2; V gene: TRBV29-1; CDR3 DNA: TGCAGCCTCTCGGGTGGTGGGAACACCTGGGAGCTGTTTTTT; CDR3 protein: CSLSGGGNTWELFF
clone size: .; D gene: TRBD2; J gene: TRBJ2-1; V gene: TRBV12-5; CDR3 DNA: TGTGCTAGTGGTATGGGACTAGCGGGGAATGAGCAGTTCTTC; CDR3 protein: CASGMGLAGNEQFF
clone size: .; D gene: .; J gene: TRBJ2-1; V gene: TRBV6-5; CDR3 DNA: TGTGCCGGCAGTTCGGACTCCCCCCCTTATGAGCAGTTCTTC; CDR3 protein: CAGSSDSPPYEQFF
clone size: .; D gene: TRBD1; J gene: TRBJ2-7; V gene: TRBV29-1; CDR3 DNA: TGCAGCGTTGAAATTCCGGGACAGGGAGCGTTTACCGAGCAGTACTTC; CDR3 protein: CSVEIPGQGAFTEQYF
clone size: .; D gene: .; J gene: TRBJ1-2; V gene: TRBV20-1; CDR3 DNA: TGCAGTGCCAGAACAGGGACGGGTGGCTACACCTTC; CDR3 protein: CSARTGTGGYTF
clone size: .; D gene: .; J gene: TRBJ2-1; V gene: TRBV12-3/TRBV12-4; CDR3 DNA: TGTGCCAGCACTTTAAGCGACTCATACAATGAGCAGTTCTTC; CDR3 protein: CASTLSDSYNEQFF
clone size: few; D gene: TRBD1; J gene: TRBJ1-3; V gene: TRBV30; CDR3 DNA: TGTGCCTGGAGTGTGGGACAGCGTGGAAACACCATATATTTT; CDR3 protein: CAWSVGQRGNTIYF
clone size: .; D gene: .; J gene: TRBJ2-7; V gene: TRBV6-6; CDR3 DNA: TGTGCCAGCAGGAAGACATGGGGGGTCTACGAGCAGTACTTC; CDR3 protein: CASRKTWGVYEQYF
clone size: .; D gene: .; J gene: TRBJ2-1; V gene: TRBV12-3/TRBV12-4; CDR3 DNA: TGTGCCAGCAGTTTGGGCCTAAGCTCCTACAATGAGCAATTCTTC; CDR3 protein: CASSLGLSSYNEQFF